Listed below are T cell receptor beta chains from one sample, sequenced in a study of T cells in Graves' hyperthyroidism and ophthalmopathy. TCRdb re-analysed the multiplex PCR reads in MiXCR, keeping a single row per CDR3 protein. The table lists about 290,000 distinct CDR3 sequences, roughly an eighth of them singletons. Sequencing was carried out using blood. The receptors were gathered from a woman aged 40-49 years with Graves' hyperthyroidism. Each CDR3 is given with its conserved first and last residue. Each record gives: V gene, D gene, clone size, J gene, CDR3 protein, CDR3 DNA. A D gene is named only where the DNA matches it firmly. Only some rows state a clone size, as once, few, many or a class for expanded clones.

v_call: TRBV7-6
d_call: -
clone_size: many
j_call: TRBJ2-1
cdr3_aa: CASSLDYGEQFF
cdr3_nt: TGTGCCAGCAGCCTGGACTACGGTGAGCAGTTCTTC

v_call: TRBV9
d_call: TRBD1
clone_size: few
j_call: TRBJ2-5
cdr3_aa: CASSGRTGANQETRYF
cdr3_nt: TGTGCCAGCAGCGGAAGGACAGGGGCTAACCAAGAGACCCGGTACTTC

v_call: TRBV27
d_call: -
clone_size: many
j_call: TRBJ1-1
cdr3_aa: CASRIRVGTEAFF
cdr3_nt: TGTGCCAGCAGAATCAGGGTTGGCACTGAAGCTTTCTTT

v_call: TRBV12-3/TRBV12-4
d_call: -
clone_size: many
j_call: TRBJ2-2
cdr3_aa: CASSLVGAGELFF
cdr3_nt: TGTGCCAGCAGTTTAGTGGGAGCCGGGGAGCTGTTTTTT

v_call: TRBV24-1
d_call: -
clone_size: many
j_call: TRBJ2-5
cdr3_aa: CATSDLPRYSMPQYF
cdr3_nt: TGTGCCACCAGTGATTTGCCCCGCTACTCTATGCCCCAGTACTTC

v_call: TRBV28
d_call: -
clone_size: many
j_call: TRBJ1-1
cdr3_aa: CASRQGPRNTEAFF
cdr3_nt: TGTGCCAGCAGACAAGGACCCAGGAACACTGAAGCTTTCTTT

v_call: TRBV11-3
d_call: -
clone_size: many
j_call: TRBJ1-5
cdr3_aa: CASSRRHRVSNQPQHF
cdr3_nt: TGTGCCAGCAGCCGCCGTCACAGGGTTAGCAATCAGCCCCAGCATTTT

v_call: TRBV6-1
d_call: -
clone_size: many
j_call: TRBJ2-2
cdr3_aa: CASRVNTGELFF
cdr3_nt: TGTGCCAGCAGGGTGAACACCGGGGAGCTGTTTTTT

v_call: TRBV12-3/TRBV12-4
d_call: -
clone_size: -
j_call: TRBJ2-3
cdr3_aa: CASSLEGPTQYF
cdr3_nt: TGTGCCAGCAGTTTAGAGGGCCCGACGCAGTATTTT

v_call: TRBV2
d_call: -
clone_size: many
j_call: TRBJ2-7
cdr3_aa: CASSEAGLVGNYEQYF
cdr3_nt: TGTGCCAGCAGTGAGGCAGGGCTTGTGGGCAACTACGAGCAGTACTTC

v_call: TRBV20-1
d_call: TRBD2
clone_size: many
j_call: TRBJ2-2
cdr3_aa: CSARGLAGGGGTGELFF
cdr3_nt: TGCAGTGCTAGAGGACTAGCGGGAGGGGGGGGCACCGGGGAGCTGTTTTTT

v_call: TRBV18
d_call: -
clone_size: many
j_call: TRBJ1-1
cdr3_aa: CASSPSSGETEAFF
cdr3_nt: TGTGCCAGCTCACCTTCAAGCGGTGAAACTGAAGCTTTCTTT

v_call: TRBV19
d_call: TRBD1
clone_size: few
j_call: TRBJ2-1
cdr3_aa: CASRSGTADNEQFF
cdr3_nt: TGTGCCAGTAGATCCGGGACAGCGGATAATGAGCAGTTCTTC

v_call: TRBV7-3
d_call: TRBD2
clone_size: many
j_call: TRBJ2-3
cdr3_aa: CASSPGTSGKSDTQYF
cdr3_nt: TGTGCCAGCAGCCCCGGGACTAGCGGGAAATCAGATACGCAGTATTTT

v_call: TRBV18
d_call: -
clone_size: many
j_call: TRBJ2-7
cdr3_aa: CASSPTDSFGYEQYF
cdr3_nt: TGTGCCAGCTCACCGACCGATTCCTTCGGGTACGAGCAGTACTTC

v_call: TRBV6-2/TRBV6-3
d_call: TRBD2
clone_size: -
j_call: TRBJ2-1
cdr3_aa: CASRRTGTRDYNEQFF
cdr3_nt: TGTGCCAGCAGGCGGACCGGGACTAGGGACTACAATGAGCAGTTCTTC

v_call: TRBV28
d_call: -
clone_size: many
j_call: TRBJ1-5
cdr3_aa: CASSFQSQHF
cdr3_nt: TGTGCCAGCAGTTTTCAATCCCAGCATTTT

v_call: TRBV30
d_call: -
clone_size: many
j_call: TRBJ2-7
cdr3_aa: CAWSVMQGNEQYF
cdr3_nt: TGTGCCTGGAGTGTAATGCAGGGCAACGAGCAGTACTTC

v_call: TRBV25-1
d_call: -
clone_size: -
j_call: TRBJ1-2
cdr3_aa: CASGGVNYGYTF
cdr3_nt: TGTGCCAGTGGAGGAGTTAACTATGGCTACACCTTC

v_call: TRBV12-3/TRBV12-4
d_call: TRBD1
clone_size: few
j_call: TRBJ1-1
cdr3_aa: CASSPVTGTEAFF
cdr3_nt: TGTGCCAGCAGTCCCGTGACAGGGACCGAAGCTTTCTTT

v_call: TRBV3-1
d_call: -
clone_size: many
j_call: TRBJ1-3
cdr3_aa: CASSQDRISSGNTIYF
cdr3_nt: TGTGCCAGCAGCCAAGATCGGATAAGCTCTGGAAACACCATATATTTT

v_call: TRBV28
d_call: -
clone_size: many
j_call: TRBJ1-5
cdr3_aa: CASSFEEEHQPQHF
cdr3_nt: TGTGCCAGCAGTTTCGAGGAGGAGCATCAGCCCCAGCATTTT

v_call: TRBV28
d_call: -
clone_size: many
j_call: TRBJ2-7
cdr3_aa: CASSWAGSYEQYF
cdr3_nt: TGTGCCAGCAGTTGGGCAGGGAGTTACGAGCAGTACTTC

v_call: TRBV24-1
d_call: -
clone_size: many
j_call: TRBJ2-7
cdr3_aa: CATSDLNAPTYEQYF
cdr3_nt: TGTGCCACCAGTGATTTAAACGCCCCTACCTACGAGCAGTACTTC

v_call: TRBV29-1
d_call: -
clone_size: many
j_call: TRBJ1-5
cdr3_aa: CRGHKDNQPQHF
cdr3_nt: TGCAGGGGCCATAAGGATAATCAGCCCCAGCATTTT

v_call: TRBV30
d_call: -
clone_size: many
j_call: TRBJ2-7
cdr3_aa: CAWRELWSGNEQYF
cdr3_nt: TGTGCCTGGAGGGAACTCTGGAGTGGCAACGAGCAGTACTTC

v_call: TRBV5-4
d_call: -
clone_size: many
j_call: TRBJ1-1
cdr3_aa: CASSLAGHDTEAFF
cdr3_nt: TGTGCCAGCAGCTTGGCCGGACACGACACTGAAGCTTTCTTT

v_call: TRBV11-3
d_call: -
clone_size: few
j_call: TRBJ1-2
cdr3_aa: CASSPPGRGRNGYTF
cdr3_nt: TGTGCCAGCAGCCCTCCGGGACGGGGGAGGAATGGCTACACCTTC

v_call: TRBV28
d_call: -
clone_size: many
j_call: TRBJ1-6
cdr3_aa: CASSLHGPPWTYNSPLHF
cdr3_nt: TGTGCCAGCAGTTTGCACGGCCCTCCATGGACCTATAATTCACCCCTCCACTTT

v_call: TRBV4-1
d_call: -
clone_size: many
j_call: TRBJ1-1
cdr3_aa: CASSQVGMYTEAFF
cdr3_nt: TGCGCCAGCAGCCAAGTGGGAATGTACACTGAAGCTTTCTTT

v_call: TRBV6-1
d_call: TRBD1
clone_size: few
j_call: TRBJ2-2
cdr3_aa: CASSPTGQDLNTGELFF
cdr3_nt: TGTGCCAGCAGTCCAACGGGACAGGATCTGAACACCGGGGAGCTGTTTTTT

v_call: TRBV28
d_call: TRBD2
clone_size: many
j_call: TRBJ2-7
cdr3_aa: CASRGMTSGRFEQYF
cdr3_nt: TGTGCCAGCAGGGGAATGACTAGCGGGAGATTCGAGCAGTACTTC

v_call: TRBV6-2/TRBV6-3
d_call: -
clone_size: -
j_call: TRBJ1-6
cdr3_aa: CASSLLQGGYHSPLHF
cdr3_nt: TGTGCCAGCAGTCTCCTCCAAGGGGGATATCATTCACCCCTCCACTTT

v_call: TRBV12-3/TRBV12-4
d_call: -
clone_size: many
j_call: TRBJ2-1
cdr3_aa: CASSPDVSSYNEQFF
cdr3_nt: TGTGCCAGCAGCCCCGACGTTAGCTCCTACAATGAGCAGTTCTTC

v_call: TRBV14
d_call: -
clone_size: once
j_call: TRBJ1-1
cdr3_aa: CASRSHTEAFF
cdr3_nt: TGTGCCAGCAGGTCGCACACTGAAGCTTTCTTT

v_call: TRBV19
d_call: -
clone_size: many
j_call: TRBJ1-5
cdr3_aa: CASSRDGSTYSNQPQHF
cdr3_nt: TGTGCCAGTAGCCGGGACGGATCCACCTATAGCAATCAGCCCCAGCATTTT

v_call: TRBV5-5
d_call: -
clone_size: many
j_call: TRBJ2-5
cdr3_aa: CASGSVSIQETQYF
cdr3_nt: TGTGCCAGCGGGTCGGTTAGCATACAAGAGACCCAGTACTTC

v_call: TRBV6-1
d_call: TRBD2
clone_size: many
j_call: TRBJ2-5
cdr3_aa: CASSRPGLAGGPGETQYF
cdr3_nt: TGTGCCAGCAGTCGGCCGGGACTAGCGGGAGGGCCGGGAGAGACCCAGTACTTC

v_call: TRBV12-3/TRBV12-4
d_call: -
clone_size: many
j_call: TRBJ1-2
cdr3_aa: CASNSVGPSNYGYTF
cdr3_nt: TGTGCCAGCAACTCCGTCGGGCCTTCTAACTATGGCTACACCTTC

v_call: TRBV18
d_call: TRBD2
clone_size: many
j_call: TRBJ2-1
cdr3_aa: CASLPGLNSYNEQFF
cdr3_nt: TGTGCCAGCTTGCCGGGACTAAACTCCTACAATGAGCAGTTCTTC

v_call: TRBV6-2/TRBV6-3
d_call: -
clone_size: many
j_call: TRBJ2-1
cdr3_aa: CASSSRTNRVNEQFF
cdr3_nt: TGTGCCAGCAGTTCCCGGACGAACAGGGTCAATGAGCAGTTCTTC

v_call: TRBV20-1
d_call: TRBD1
clone_size: few
j_call: TRBJ1-6
cdr3_aa: CSASQGQINSPLHF
cdr3_nt: TGCAGTGCTAGCCAGGGACAGATAAATTCACCCCTCCACTTT

v_call: TRBV29-1
d_call: -
clone_size: many
j_call: TRBJ2-1
cdr3_aa: CSVAQRQQFF
cdr3_nt: TGCAGCGTTGCACAGAGGCAGCAGTTCTTC

v_call: TRBV6-1
d_call: -
clone_size: -
j_call: TRBJ1-3
cdr3_aa: CASSDTGITGNTIYF
cdr3_nt: TGTGCCAGCAGTGATACAGGGATAACTGGAAACACCATATATTTT

v_call: TRBV11-3
d_call: TRBD1
clone_size: -
j_call: TRBJ1-6
cdr3_aa: CASSSHRGGSPLHF
cdr3_nt: TGTGCCAGCAGCTCCCACAGGGGGGGTTCACCCCTCCACTTT

v_call: TRBV20-1
d_call: -
clone_size: -
j_call: TRBJ2-5
cdr3_aa: CSAKLHAGSQETQYF
cdr3_nt: TGCAGTGCTAAACTCCATGCGGGATCTCAAGAGACCCAGTACTTC

v_call: TRBV9
d_call: -
clone_size: few
j_call: TRBJ1-6
cdr3_aa: CASSVAPSGTDYNSPLHF
cdr3_nt: TGTGCCAGCAGCGTAGCCCCTTCCGGGACGGACTATAATTCACCCCTCCACTTT

v_call: TRBV12-5
d_call: -
clone_size: many
j_call: TRBJ2-5
cdr3_aa: CASGPSTGETQYF
cdr3_nt: TGTGCTAGTGGCCCCTCTACGGGAGAGACCCAGTACTTC

v_call: TRBV7-9
d_call: -
clone_size: many
j_call: TRBJ1-4
cdr3_aa: CASSLEVERSNEKLFF
cdr3_nt: TGTGCCAGCAGCTTAGAGGTTGAACGGTCTAATGAAAAACTGTTTTTT

v_call: TRBV30
d_call: TRBD2
clone_size: many
j_call: TRBJ2-1
cdr3_aa: CAWSVLAGGYNEQFF
cdr3_nt: TGTGCCTGGAGTGTACTTGCGGGAGGATACAATGAGCAGTTCTTC

v_call: TRBV19
d_call: -
clone_size: few
j_call: TRBJ1-5
cdr3_aa: CASIQAGSNQPQHF
cdr3_nt: TGTGCCAGTATCCAAGCAGGGTCTAATCAGCCCCAGCATTTT

v_call: TRBV28
d_call: -
clone_size: -
j_call: TRBJ1-2
cdr3_aa: CASSPNPKTANYGYTF
cdr3_nt: TGTGCCAGCAGTCCGAACCCTAAGACGGCTAACTATGGCTACACCTTC

v_call: TRBV9
d_call: -
clone_size: -
j_call: TRBJ1-3
cdr3_aa: CASSVAIRNTIYF
cdr3_nt: TGTGCCAGCAGCGTAGCTATTCGAAACACCATATATTTT

v_call: TRBV10-2
d_call: -
clone_size: many
j_call: TRBJ1-1
cdr3_aa: CASSGVGHKNTEAFF
cdr3_nt: TGCGCCAGCAGTGGGGTGGGGCATAAGAACACTGAAGCTTTCTTT